This T cell receptor (beta chain) was profiled in a study of beta chain features in type 1 diabetes. Study-level background: In all, around 99 million sorted cells from all samples were analyzed. General study findings and limits: Moderate but significant shortening of TCRB CDR3s was recorded in all four CD4+ subsets from Type 1 diabetes patients.

The authors sorted CD4+ naive, central memory, regulatory and stem cell-like memory cells via CD45RO/CCR7/CD25/CD127/CD95/CD27. Expressed TCRB transcripts got sequenced, as all isolated RNA was reverse transcribed. TCRdb's copy holds only in-frame clones and misses some; the assay was immunoSEQ multiplex PCR. The sample lists under 300,000 clones; roughly 20% were seen once. Trimming removed 5 bases from V and 3 bases from J; junction bases left unmatched: 6. Germline V gene lookup returns CDR1 MDHEN and CDR2 SYDVKM. The CDR3 extends over 14 amino acids. In this sample, this clone turned up a few times. Its target is unknown.

The sequenced sample consisted of naive CD4+ T cells from blood. The V gene is TRBV28, the J gene TRBJ1-2; 7 bases agree with TRBD1. The source of this sequence is a woman aged 40 to 50 with type 1 diabetes. The CDR3 sequence: CASSRRGQDYGYTF. CDR3 DNA sequence: TGTGCCAGCAGTCGGAGGGGGCAAGACTATGGCTACACCTTC.